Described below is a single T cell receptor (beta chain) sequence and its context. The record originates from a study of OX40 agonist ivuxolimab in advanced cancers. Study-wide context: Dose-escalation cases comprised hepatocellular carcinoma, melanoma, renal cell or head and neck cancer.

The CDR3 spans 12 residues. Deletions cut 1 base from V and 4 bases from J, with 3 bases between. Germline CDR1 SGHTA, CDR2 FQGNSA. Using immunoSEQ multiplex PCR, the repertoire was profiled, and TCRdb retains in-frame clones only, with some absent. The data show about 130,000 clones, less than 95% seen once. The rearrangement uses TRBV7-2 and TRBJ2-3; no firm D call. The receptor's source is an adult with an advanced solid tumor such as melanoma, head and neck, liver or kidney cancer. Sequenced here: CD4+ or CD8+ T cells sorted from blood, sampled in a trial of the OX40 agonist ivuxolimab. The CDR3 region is CASSLDADTQYF. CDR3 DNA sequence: TGTGCCAGCAGCTTAGATGCAGATACGCAGTATTTT.